The rows below give T cell receptor beta chains drawn from one sample of a study of CD8+ T cells in alopecia areata. Data came from immunoSEQ multiplex PCR; TCRdb stores just in-frame clones and leaves some out. The table records more than 200,000 clones, over 40% of them present only once. Material: CD4+ T cells sorted from blood, obtained at approximately week 36, from a patient treated with tofacitinib. The receptors shown here come from a human donor with alopecia areata. The CDR3 runs from the conserved cysteine through the conserved F or W. D genes are given only for firm matches. Some rows mark clone size as missing; the rest say once, few, many or name a class of expanded clone.

few,TRBV6-5,TRBJ2-3,TRBD2,TGTGCCAGCAGTTTGGGAGGGGTAGCGGATACGCAGTATTTT,CASSLGGVADTQYF
few,TRBV5-1,TRBJ2-1,TRBD2,TGCGCCAGCAGCCCACCGGGAGCGGGAGGGAACAATGAGCAGTTCTTC,CASSPPGAGGNNEQFF
few,TRBV10-3,TRBJ2-5,NA,TGTGCCATCAGTGAATTTGGACGGAGTTACCAAGAGACCCAGTACTTC,CAISEFGRSYQETQYF
few,TRBV28,TRBJ1-4,NA,TGTGCCAGCAGTCCAGCTGGGTATGAAAAACTGTTTTTT,CASSPAGYEKLFF
NA,TRBV9,TRBJ2-5,TRBD1,TGTGCCAGCAGCGTTGACAGGGTTGGGACCCAGTACTTC,CASSVDRVGTQYF
NA,TRBV30,TRBJ2-7,NA,TGTGCCTGGAGTGTACGTCGGGCAGCTTCACTCTACGAGCAGTACTTC,CAWSVRRAASLYEQYF
NA,TRBV13,TRBJ1-4,TRBD1,TGTGCCAGCAGCCAGGACAGGGAGAATGAAAAACTGTTTTTT,CASSQDRENEKLFF
NA,TRBV28,TRBJ2-1,NA,TGTGCCAGCAGCTCGCAGACTAGTCCCGAGCAGTTCTTC,CASSSQTSPEQFF
NA,TRBV4-1,TRBJ2-5,TRBD2,TGCGCCAGCAGCCAAGACCGTTGGCTCTCGACTAGCGGGCATATGCAAGAGACCCAGTACTTC,CASSQDRWLSTSGHMQETQYF
NA,TRBV7-2,TRBJ2-4,TRBD2,TGTGCCAGCAGCTCGACTAGCGGGAGCCAAGTCGACATTCAGTACTTC,CASSSTSGSQVDIQYF
NA,TRBV19,TRBJ2-2,NA,TGTGCCAGTGGCCAGGGGCCGAACACCGGGGAGCTGTTTTTT,CASGQGPNTGELFF
NA,TRBV7-9,TRBJ2-1,NA,TGTGCCAGCAGCTTAGCGTCCGGGGTGATATACAATGAGCAGTTCTTC,CASSLASGVIYNEQFF
NA,TRBV5-1,TRBJ1-1,NA,TGCGCCAGCAGCCTCGGTGGTTCTGGAATGAACACTGAAGCTTTCTTT,CASSLGGSGMNTEAFF
few,TRBV4-2,TRBJ2-7,TRBD2,TGTGCCAGCAGCCAAGGGGTGGTGGGAGGGTCCTCCTACGAGCAGTACTTC,CASSQGVVGGSSYEQYF
NA,TRBV5-1,TRBJ2-5,TRBD2,TGCGCCAGCAGCCGAGCTAGCGGGAGGGCCGAGACCCAGTACTTC,CASSRASGRAETQYF
NA,TRBV15,TRBJ2-1,NA,TGTGCCACCAGCAGAGGAACAGGGTATGCTGAGCAGTTCTTC,CATSRGTGYAEQFF
NA,TRBV9,TRBJ2-2,NA,TGTGCCAGCAGCGTAAGTTCCGGGATATACACCGGGGAGCTGTTTTTT,CASSVSSGIYTGELFF
NA,TRBV30,TRBJ2-4,NA,TGTGCCTGGAGTGTTTCACAGATCCAAAACATTCAGTACTTC,CAWSVSQIQNIQYF
NA,TRBV5-1,TRBJ2-7,NA,TGCGCCAGCAGCTTGCTCGACAGTCGGGGTATCTACGAGCAGTACTTC,CASSLLDSRGIYEQYF
NA,TRBV7-8,TRBJ2-7,NA,TGTGCCAGCAGCCTCGCAAACTACGAGCAGTACTTC,CASSLANYEQYF
NA,TRBV11-3,TRBJ2-3,NA,TGTGCCAGCAACGCCGGGGGCGATACGCAGTATTTT,CASNAGGDTQYF
NA,TRBV7-8,TRBJ2-1,NA,TGTGCCAGCAGCCCCCCCCCGTGGATGGAAAAGGGAAAGGGTGAGCAGTTCTTC,CASSPPPWMEKGKGEQFF
NA,TRBV7-2,TRBJ2-7,TRBD2,TGTGCCAGCAGCTTAGGCGCGGGAGGGTACGAGCAGTACTTC,CASSLGAGGYEQYF
few,TRBV18,TRBJ2-1,TRBD2,TGTGCCAGCTCAGCGCTAGCGGGAAGCAACAATGAGCAGTTCTTC,CASSALAGSNNEQFF
NA,TRBV4-2,TRBJ2-2,NA,TGTGCCAGCGGGCTTTCCGGTGCCGGGGAGCTGTTTTTT,CASGLSGAGELFF
NA,TRBV2,TRBJ1-5,NA,TGTGCCAGCAGTGAACTGGTTGGGCCCAGGGCGGGACAGCCCCAGCATTTT,CASSELVGPRAGQPQHF
NA,TRBV29-1,TRBJ2-2,NA,TGCAGCGTTGAAGATCACGCAGGGAAGGGCGGGGAGCTGTTTTTT,CSVEDHAGKGGELFF
NA,TRBV7-2,TRBJ2-7,NA,TGTGCCAGCAGCTTACGCGGGACAACCTACGAGCAGTACTTC,CASSLRGTTYEQYF
NA,TRBV29-1,TRBJ2-1,NA,TGCAGCGTTGAAAGGGGCATCTCCTACAATGAGCAGTTCTTC,CSVERGISYNEQFF
few,TRBV5-4,TRBJ2-2,NA,TGTGCCAGCAGCTCAGGACTATCGAACACCGGGGAGCTGTTTTTT,CASSSGLSNTGELFF
few,TRBV6-1,TRBJ2-7,NA,TGTGCCAGCAGTGGGGAGGCGGGATACGAGCAGTACTTC,CASSGEAGYEQYF
few,TRBV28,TRBJ2-1,NA,TGTGCCAGCACTGATCGCAATGAGCAGTTCTTC,CASTDRNEQFF
NA,TRBV4-3,TRBJ2-7,NA,TGCGCCAGCAGCCGAGACAAGGGAGGCTACGAGCAGTACTTC,CASSRDKGGYEQYF
few,TRBV14,TRBJ1-2,NA,TGTGCCAGCAGCCAGATAAGTCCGGGAGGCTACACCTTC,CASSQISPGGYTF
NA,TRBV29-1,TRBJ2-1,NA,TGCAGCGTTGATGGGGTCTCGGACAATGAGCAGTTCTTC,CSVDGVSDNEQFF
NA,TRBV2,TRBJ2-1,NA,TGTGCCAGCGGGCGGGATGGTTACAATGAGCAGTTCTTC,CASGRDGYNEQFF
NA,TRBV28,TRBJ1-2,NA,TGTGCCAGCACCACCGACGACGTCTATGGCTACACCTTC,CASTTDDVYGYTF
NA,TRBV2,TRBJ2-1,NA,TGTGCCAGCTTTGCCCTAGCTTACAATGAGCAGTTCTTC,CASFALAYNEQFF
NA,TRBV11-2,TRBJ2-7,NA,TGTGCCAGCAGCTGGACAGCTTGGGAGAGGGAGGAGGAGCAGTACTTC,CASSWTAWEREEEQYF
few,TRBV25-1,TRBJ2-1,NA,TGTGCCAGCAGTGAACAGGGGAATGAGCAGTTCTTC,CASSEQGNEQFF
NA,TRBV7-2,TRBJ2-5,NA,TGTGCCAGCAGCCCGACAGATCAAGAGACCCAGTACTTC,CASSPTDQETQYF
few,TRBV18,TRBJ2-3,NA,TGTGCCAGCTCACCACCGGGGTCGGCAGATACGCAGTATTTT,CASSPPGSADTQYF
NA,TRBV18,TRBJ2-3,TRBD1,TGTGCCAGCTCAGCCAGGGGACAGACCACAGATACGCAGTATTTT,CASSARGQTTDTQYF
NA,TRBV6-6,TRBJ1-1,TRBD1,TGTGCCAGCAGTTCGTCAGGGGGGGGAATGAACACTGAAGCTTTCTTT,CASSSSGGGMNTEAFF
few,TRBV2,TRBJ2-7,TRBD2,TGTGCCAGGTCGGGACTAGCCGTTTACGAGCAGTACTTC,CARSGLAVYEQYF
few,TRBV30,TRBJ2-7,NA,TGTGCCTGGAGTGATCCTCCGACCTACGAGCAGTACTTC,CAWSDPPTYEQYF
NA,TRBV7-9,TRBJ2-7,NA,TGTGCCAGCAGCTTATCTGGGCCGATGCAGTACTTC,CASSLSGPMQYF
NA,TRBV6-1,TRBJ1-2,TRBD1,TGTGCCAGCAGGGTGGGGACAGATTTTAACTATGGCTACACCTTC,CASRVGTDFNYGYTF
few,TRBV28,TRBJ1-5,NA,TGTGCCAGCAGTCCCCCCGACCTGAGACCCCAGCATTTT,CASSPPDLRPQHF